This T cell receptor (beta chain) was sequenced in a study of T cell changes during pregnancy in multiple sclerosis. V was trimmed by 5 bases and J by 2 bases, leaving 12 bases between them. The length of the CDR3 is 14 residues. Germline V gene sequence: CDR1 SGHTA, CDR2 FQGNSA. Repertoires were generated with immunoSEQ multiplex PCR, while TCRdb's copy carries only in-frame clones and drops some. The sample holds 76,000 or so clones; around 95% are singletons and the top ten take approximately 0.79%. The sample consisted of peripheral blood, taken in the second trimester of pregnancy. The chain has TRBV7-2 and TRBJ1-2; possibly TRBD1 for D (6 bases). The sequence was obtained from a female donor in good health, enrolled as a control in a pregnancy study. In DNA, the CDR3 is TGTGCCAGCAGCACCGGGACATCAAACTATGGCTACACCTTC. Amino acid sequence: CASSTGTSNYGYTF.